Sequencing of this T cell receptor (beta chain) was carried out in a study of T cells after yellow fever vaccination. Across the study: Fractions containing few cells were prepared with SMART-Seq v4 Ultra Low Input. Study observations and caveats: Post-booster reappearance was seen for most primary-vaccination clones (96% CD4, around 88% CD8). CD4 and CD8 compartments shared a small share of clonotypes.

5'RACE template switching produced TCR cDNA carrying a universal primer site and UMIs. TCRdb itself ran the 5' RACE reads through MiXCR, one entry per CDR3 protein. This sample has 360,000 or so distinct CDR3 sequences, with around a tenth found just once. As concerns this clonotype: Its target is not known.

CDR3 length: 15 residues. Germline V gene lookup returns CDR1 LGHDT and CDR2 YNNKEL (reference sequence). V was cut by 0 bases and J by 5 bases, with 11 bases left in between. The sample was PBMCs, taken on the day of the first yellow fever vaccination. This receptor was taken from a man younger than 30 who received the YFV17D yellow fever vaccine. The chain couples TRBV3-1 to TRBJ2-1; D unclear. The CDR3 nucleotides are TGTGCCAGCAGCCAAGAAGACATAAGGAACAATGAGCAGTTCTTC. This sequence encodes CASSQEDIRNNEQFF.